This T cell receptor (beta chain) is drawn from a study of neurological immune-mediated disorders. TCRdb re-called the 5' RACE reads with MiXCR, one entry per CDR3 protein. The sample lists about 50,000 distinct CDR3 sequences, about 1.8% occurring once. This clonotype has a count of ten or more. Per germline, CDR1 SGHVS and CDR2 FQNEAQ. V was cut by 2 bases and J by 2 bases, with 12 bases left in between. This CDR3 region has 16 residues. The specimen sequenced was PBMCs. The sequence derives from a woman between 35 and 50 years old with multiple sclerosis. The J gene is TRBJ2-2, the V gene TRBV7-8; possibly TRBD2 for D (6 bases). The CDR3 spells CASSLLGTQNTGELFF. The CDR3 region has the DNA TGTGCCAGCAGCTTATTGGGGACTCAAAACACCGGGGAGCTGTTTTTT.